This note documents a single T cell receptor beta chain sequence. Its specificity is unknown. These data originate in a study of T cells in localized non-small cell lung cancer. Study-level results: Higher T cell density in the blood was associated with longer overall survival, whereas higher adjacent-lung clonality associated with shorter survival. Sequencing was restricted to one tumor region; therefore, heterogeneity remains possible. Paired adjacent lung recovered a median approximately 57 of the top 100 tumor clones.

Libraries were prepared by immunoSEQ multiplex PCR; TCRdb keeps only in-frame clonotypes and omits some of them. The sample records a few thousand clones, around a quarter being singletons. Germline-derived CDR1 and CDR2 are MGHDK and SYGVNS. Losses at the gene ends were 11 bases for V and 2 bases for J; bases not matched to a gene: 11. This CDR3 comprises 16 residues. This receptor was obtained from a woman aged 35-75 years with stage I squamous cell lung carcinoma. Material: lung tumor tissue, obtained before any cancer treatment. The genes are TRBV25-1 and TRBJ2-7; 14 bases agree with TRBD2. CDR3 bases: TGTGCCTGTTCGACTAGCGGGAGGGACCCTGCCTACGAGCAGTACTTC. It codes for CACSTSGRDPAYEQYF.